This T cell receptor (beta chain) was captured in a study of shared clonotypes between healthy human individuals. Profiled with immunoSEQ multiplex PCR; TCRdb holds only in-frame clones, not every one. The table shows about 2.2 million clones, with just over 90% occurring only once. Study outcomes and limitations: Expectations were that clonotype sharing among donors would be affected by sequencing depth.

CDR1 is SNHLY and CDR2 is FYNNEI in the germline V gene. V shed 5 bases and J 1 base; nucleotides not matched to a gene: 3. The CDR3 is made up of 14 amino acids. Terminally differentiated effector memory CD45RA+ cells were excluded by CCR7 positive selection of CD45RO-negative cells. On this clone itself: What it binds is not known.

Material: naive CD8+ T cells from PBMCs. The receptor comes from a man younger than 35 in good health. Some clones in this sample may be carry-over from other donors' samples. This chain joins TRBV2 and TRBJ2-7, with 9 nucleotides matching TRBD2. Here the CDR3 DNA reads TGTGCCAGCAGTCCTGGACTAGCGTCCTACGAGCAGTACTTC. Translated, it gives CASSPGLASYEQYF.